Below, one T cell receptor (beta chain) is given with its context. At one of its ends the junction is not consistent with the germline gene, which may arise from a read error. The data stem from a study of identical twins. TCRdb itself ran the 5' RACE reads through MiXCR, one entry per CDR3 protein. The sample has approximately 470,000 distinct CDR3 sequences, 13% to 15% seen once; the top ten hold about 0.52%. This sample also appeared in a second study, on yellow fever vaccine responses in identical twins.

This clonotype was sampled from a woman aged 18-29 years in good health. The sequenced material came from CD4+ T cells sorted from blood.

The CDR3 sequence: CSARGPASGSRTDTQYF. The CDR3 DNA follows: TGCAGTGCCAGAGGCCCGGCTAGCGGGTCCCGCACAGATACGCAGTATTTT. The chain combines TRBV20-1 with TRBJ2-3, with 8 bases aligning to TRBD2. CDR1 DFQATT and CDR2 SNEGSKA come from the germline V gene (reference sequence). The CDR3 runs 17 residues.